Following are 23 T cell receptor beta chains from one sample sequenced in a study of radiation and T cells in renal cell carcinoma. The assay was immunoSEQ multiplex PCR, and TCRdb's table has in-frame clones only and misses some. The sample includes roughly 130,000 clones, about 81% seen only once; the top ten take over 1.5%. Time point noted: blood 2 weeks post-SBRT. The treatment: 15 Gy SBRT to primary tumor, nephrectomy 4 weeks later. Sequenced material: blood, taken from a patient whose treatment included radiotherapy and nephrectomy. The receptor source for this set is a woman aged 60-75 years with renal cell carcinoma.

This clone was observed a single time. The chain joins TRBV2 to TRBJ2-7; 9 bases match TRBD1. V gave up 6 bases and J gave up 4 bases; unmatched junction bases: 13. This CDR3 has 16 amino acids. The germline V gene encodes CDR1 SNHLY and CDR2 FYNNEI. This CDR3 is CASSRLRTGERYEQYF. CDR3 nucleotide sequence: TGTGCCAGCAGCAGACTTAGGACAGGGGAAAGGTACGAGCAGTACTTC.

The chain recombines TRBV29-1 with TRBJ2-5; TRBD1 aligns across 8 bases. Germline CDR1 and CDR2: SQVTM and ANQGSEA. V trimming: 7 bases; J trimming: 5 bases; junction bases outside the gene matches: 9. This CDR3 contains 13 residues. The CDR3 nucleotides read TGCAGCGCAGAAAGGACAGGGCGCGAGACCCAGTACTTC. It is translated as CSAERTGRETQYF. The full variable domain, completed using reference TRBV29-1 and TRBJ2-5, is SAVISQKPSRDICQRGTSLTIQCQVDSQVTMMFWYRQQPGQSLTLIATANQGSEATYESGFVIDKFPISRPNLTFSTLTVSNMSPEDSSIYLCSAERTGRETQYFGPGTRLLVL.

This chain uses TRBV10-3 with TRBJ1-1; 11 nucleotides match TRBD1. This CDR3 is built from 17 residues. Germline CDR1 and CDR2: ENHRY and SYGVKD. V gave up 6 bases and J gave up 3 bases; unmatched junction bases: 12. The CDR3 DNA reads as TGTGCCATCAGCCCAAAAGGGACAGGGGGGGCGGACACTGAAGCTTTCTTT. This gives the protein CAISPKGTGGADTEAFF.

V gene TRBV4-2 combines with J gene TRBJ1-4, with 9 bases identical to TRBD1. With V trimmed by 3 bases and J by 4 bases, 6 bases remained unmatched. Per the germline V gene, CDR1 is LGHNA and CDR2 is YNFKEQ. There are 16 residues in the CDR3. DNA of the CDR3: TGTGCCAGCAGCCAGAACAGGGGGCTGGATAATGAAAAACTGTTTTTT. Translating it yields CASSQNRGLDNEKLFF.

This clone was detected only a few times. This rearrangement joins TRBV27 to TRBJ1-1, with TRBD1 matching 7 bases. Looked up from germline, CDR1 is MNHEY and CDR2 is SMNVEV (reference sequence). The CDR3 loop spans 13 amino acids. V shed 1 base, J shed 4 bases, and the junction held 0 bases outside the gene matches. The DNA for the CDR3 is TGTGCCAGCAGTTTATACAGGGGCACTGAAGCTTTCTTT. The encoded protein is CASSLYRGTEAFF.

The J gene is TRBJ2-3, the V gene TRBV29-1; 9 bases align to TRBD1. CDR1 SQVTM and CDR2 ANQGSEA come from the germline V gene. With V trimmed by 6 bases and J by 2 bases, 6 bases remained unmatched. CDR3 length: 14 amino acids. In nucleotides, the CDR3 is TGCAGCGTCGGACAGGGGACGCCCACAGATACGCAGTATTTT. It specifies CSVGQGTPTDTQYF.

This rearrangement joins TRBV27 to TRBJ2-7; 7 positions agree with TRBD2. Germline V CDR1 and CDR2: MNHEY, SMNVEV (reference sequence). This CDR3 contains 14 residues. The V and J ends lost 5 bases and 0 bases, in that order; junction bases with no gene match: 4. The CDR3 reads CASSDGGSSYEQYF. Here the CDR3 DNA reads TGTGCCAGCAGTGACGGGGGGAGCTCCTACGAGCAGTACTTC.

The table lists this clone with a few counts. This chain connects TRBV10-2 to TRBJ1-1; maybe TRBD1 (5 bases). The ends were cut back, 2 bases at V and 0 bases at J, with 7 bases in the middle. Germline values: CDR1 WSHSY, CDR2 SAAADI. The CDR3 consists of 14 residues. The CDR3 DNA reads TGCGCCAGCAGTGAGGGGGGACTGAACACTGAAGCTTTCTTT. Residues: CASSEGGLNTEAFF.

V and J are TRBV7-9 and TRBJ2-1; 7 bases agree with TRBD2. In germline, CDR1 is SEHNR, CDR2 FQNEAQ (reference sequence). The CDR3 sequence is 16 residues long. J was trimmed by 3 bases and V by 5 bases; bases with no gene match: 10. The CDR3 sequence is CASSLTGGGVYNEQFF. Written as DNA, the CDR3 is TGTGCCAGCAGCCTTACGGGAGGCGGGGTCTACAATGAGCAGTTCTTC.

The CDR3 DNA reads as TGCGCCAGCAGCGTACAGGGAGTGGGTGGAAACACCATATATTTT. Protein sequence: CASSVQGVGGNTIYF. The V gene is TRBV5-1, the J gene TRBJ1-3; possibly TRBD1 for D (6 bases). The CDR3 has 15 residues. Germline V CDR1 and CDR2: SGHRS, YFSETQ. Trimming pared 4 bases from V and 3 bases from J, leaving 14 bases between.

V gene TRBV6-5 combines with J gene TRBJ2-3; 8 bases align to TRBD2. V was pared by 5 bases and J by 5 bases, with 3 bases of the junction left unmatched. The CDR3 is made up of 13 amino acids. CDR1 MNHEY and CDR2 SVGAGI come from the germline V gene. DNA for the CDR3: TGTGCCAGCAGTCCACTAGCGGAAGATACGCAGTATTTT. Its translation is CASSPLAEDTQYF.

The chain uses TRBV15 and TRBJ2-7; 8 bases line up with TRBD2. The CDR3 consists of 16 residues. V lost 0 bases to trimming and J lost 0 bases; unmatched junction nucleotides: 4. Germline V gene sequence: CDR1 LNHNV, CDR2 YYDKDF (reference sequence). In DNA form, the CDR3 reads TGTGCCACCAGCAGAGATCGGGGGGGCAGCTCCTACGAGCAGTACTTC. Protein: CATSRDRGGSSYEQYF. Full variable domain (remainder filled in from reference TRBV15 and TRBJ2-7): DAMVIQNPRYQVTQFGKPVTLSCSQTLNHNVMYWYQQKSSQAPKLLFHYYDKDFNNEADTPDNFQSRRPNTSFCFLDIRSPGLGDTAMYLCATSRDRGGSSYEQYFGPGTRLTVT.

CDR3 sequence: CATSREVQETQYF. CDR3 DNA sequence: TGTGCCACCAGCAGAGAGGTCCAAGAGACCCAGTACTTC. The V call is TRBV15, the J call TRBJ2-5; D is uncertain. The CDR3 is made up of 13 amino acids. CDR1 LNHNV and CDR2 YYDKDF come from the germline V gene (reference sequence). V was trimmed by 0 bases and J by 1 base, leaving 3 bases between them.

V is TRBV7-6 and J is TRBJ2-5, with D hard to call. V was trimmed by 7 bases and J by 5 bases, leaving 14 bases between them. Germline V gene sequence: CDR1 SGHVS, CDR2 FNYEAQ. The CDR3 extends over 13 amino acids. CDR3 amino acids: CASTKLGWETQYF. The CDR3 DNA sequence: TGTGCCAGCACCAAATTGGGGTGGGAGACCCAGTACTTC.

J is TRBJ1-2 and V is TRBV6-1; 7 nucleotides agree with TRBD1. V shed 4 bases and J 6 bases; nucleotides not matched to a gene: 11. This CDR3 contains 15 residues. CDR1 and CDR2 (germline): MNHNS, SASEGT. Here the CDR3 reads CASSVPRLDRDGYTF. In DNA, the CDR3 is TGTGCCAGCAGTGTCCCCCGCTTAGACAGGGATGGCTACACCTTC.

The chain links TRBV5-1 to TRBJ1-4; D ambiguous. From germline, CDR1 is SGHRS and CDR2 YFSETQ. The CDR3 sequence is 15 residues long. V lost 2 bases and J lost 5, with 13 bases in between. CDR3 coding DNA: TGCGCCAGCAGCTTTGCCGGGGTTACAAATGAAAAACTGTTTTTT. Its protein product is CASSFAGVTNEKLFF.

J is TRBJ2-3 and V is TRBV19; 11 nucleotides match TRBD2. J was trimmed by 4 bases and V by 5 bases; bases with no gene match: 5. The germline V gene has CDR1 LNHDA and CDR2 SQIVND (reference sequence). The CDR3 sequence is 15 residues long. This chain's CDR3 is CASSPSGRLSDTQYF. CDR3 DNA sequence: TGTGCCAGTAGTCCTAGCGGGAGGTTGTCAGATACGCAGTATTTT.

The CDR3 loop is CASSLRTGGSGELFF. CDR3 sequence (DNA): TGTGCCAGCAGTTTAAGGACAGGGGGCTCCGGGGAGCTGTTTTTT. The chain has TRBV27 and TRBJ2-2; TRBD1 aligns across 11 bases. This CDR3 region has 15 residues. V trimming: 2 bases; J trimming: 6 bases; junction bases outside the gene matches: 2. Germline CDR1 is MNHEY and CDR2 is SMNVEV (reference sequence).

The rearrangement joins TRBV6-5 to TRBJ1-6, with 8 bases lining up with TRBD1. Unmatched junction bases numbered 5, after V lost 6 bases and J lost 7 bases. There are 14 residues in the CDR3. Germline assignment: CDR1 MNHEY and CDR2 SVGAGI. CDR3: CASRAGQVNSPLHF. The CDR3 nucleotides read TGTGCCAGCAGGGCGGGACAGGTCAATTCACCCCTCCACTTT.

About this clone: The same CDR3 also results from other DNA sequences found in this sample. Written as DNA, the CDR3 is TGTGCCAGCAGCTTAAACAGCGGCTACGAGCAGTACTTC. It codes for CASSLNSGYEQYF. This chain uses TRBV7-2 with TRBJ2-7, with D possibly matching TRBD2 (5 bases). The CDR3 loop spans 13 amino acids. Germline loops: CDR1 SGHTA, CDR2 FQGNSA. Deletions cut 2 bases from V and 3 bases from J, with 8 bases between.

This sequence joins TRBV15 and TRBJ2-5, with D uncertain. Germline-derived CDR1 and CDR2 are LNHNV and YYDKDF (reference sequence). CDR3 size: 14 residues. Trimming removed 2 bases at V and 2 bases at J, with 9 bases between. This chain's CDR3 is CATSRKGQQETQYF. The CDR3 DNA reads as TGTGCCACCAGCAGAAAGGGCCAACAAGAGACCCAGTACTTC.

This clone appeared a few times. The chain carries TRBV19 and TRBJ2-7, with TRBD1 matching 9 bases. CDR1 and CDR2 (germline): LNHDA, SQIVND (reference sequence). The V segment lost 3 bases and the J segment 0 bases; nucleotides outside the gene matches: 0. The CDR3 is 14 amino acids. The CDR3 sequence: CASSMTGGSYEQYF. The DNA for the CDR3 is TGTGCCAGTAGTATGACAGGGGGCTCCTACGAGCAGTACTTC.

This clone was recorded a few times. Here the CDR3 reads CAWSLGGFHEQYF. CDR3 bases: TGTGCCTGGAGTCTCGGAGGGTTCCACGAGCAGTACTTC. The chain is built from TRBV30 and TRBJ2-7, with D tentatively TRBD2 (6 bases). V lost 2 bases and J 5 bases, leaving 13 bases between the germline ends. This CDR3 comprises 13 residues. Germline V gives CDR1 GTSNPN, CDR2 SVGIG (reference sequence). Looking up the rest from reference TRBV30 and TRBJ2-7 gives the full variable domain: SQTIHQWPATLVQPVGSPLSLECTVEGTSNPNLYWYRQAAGRGLQLLFYSVGIGQISSEVPQNLSASRPQDRQFILSSKKLLLSDSGFYLCAWSLGGFHEQYFGPGTRLTVT.